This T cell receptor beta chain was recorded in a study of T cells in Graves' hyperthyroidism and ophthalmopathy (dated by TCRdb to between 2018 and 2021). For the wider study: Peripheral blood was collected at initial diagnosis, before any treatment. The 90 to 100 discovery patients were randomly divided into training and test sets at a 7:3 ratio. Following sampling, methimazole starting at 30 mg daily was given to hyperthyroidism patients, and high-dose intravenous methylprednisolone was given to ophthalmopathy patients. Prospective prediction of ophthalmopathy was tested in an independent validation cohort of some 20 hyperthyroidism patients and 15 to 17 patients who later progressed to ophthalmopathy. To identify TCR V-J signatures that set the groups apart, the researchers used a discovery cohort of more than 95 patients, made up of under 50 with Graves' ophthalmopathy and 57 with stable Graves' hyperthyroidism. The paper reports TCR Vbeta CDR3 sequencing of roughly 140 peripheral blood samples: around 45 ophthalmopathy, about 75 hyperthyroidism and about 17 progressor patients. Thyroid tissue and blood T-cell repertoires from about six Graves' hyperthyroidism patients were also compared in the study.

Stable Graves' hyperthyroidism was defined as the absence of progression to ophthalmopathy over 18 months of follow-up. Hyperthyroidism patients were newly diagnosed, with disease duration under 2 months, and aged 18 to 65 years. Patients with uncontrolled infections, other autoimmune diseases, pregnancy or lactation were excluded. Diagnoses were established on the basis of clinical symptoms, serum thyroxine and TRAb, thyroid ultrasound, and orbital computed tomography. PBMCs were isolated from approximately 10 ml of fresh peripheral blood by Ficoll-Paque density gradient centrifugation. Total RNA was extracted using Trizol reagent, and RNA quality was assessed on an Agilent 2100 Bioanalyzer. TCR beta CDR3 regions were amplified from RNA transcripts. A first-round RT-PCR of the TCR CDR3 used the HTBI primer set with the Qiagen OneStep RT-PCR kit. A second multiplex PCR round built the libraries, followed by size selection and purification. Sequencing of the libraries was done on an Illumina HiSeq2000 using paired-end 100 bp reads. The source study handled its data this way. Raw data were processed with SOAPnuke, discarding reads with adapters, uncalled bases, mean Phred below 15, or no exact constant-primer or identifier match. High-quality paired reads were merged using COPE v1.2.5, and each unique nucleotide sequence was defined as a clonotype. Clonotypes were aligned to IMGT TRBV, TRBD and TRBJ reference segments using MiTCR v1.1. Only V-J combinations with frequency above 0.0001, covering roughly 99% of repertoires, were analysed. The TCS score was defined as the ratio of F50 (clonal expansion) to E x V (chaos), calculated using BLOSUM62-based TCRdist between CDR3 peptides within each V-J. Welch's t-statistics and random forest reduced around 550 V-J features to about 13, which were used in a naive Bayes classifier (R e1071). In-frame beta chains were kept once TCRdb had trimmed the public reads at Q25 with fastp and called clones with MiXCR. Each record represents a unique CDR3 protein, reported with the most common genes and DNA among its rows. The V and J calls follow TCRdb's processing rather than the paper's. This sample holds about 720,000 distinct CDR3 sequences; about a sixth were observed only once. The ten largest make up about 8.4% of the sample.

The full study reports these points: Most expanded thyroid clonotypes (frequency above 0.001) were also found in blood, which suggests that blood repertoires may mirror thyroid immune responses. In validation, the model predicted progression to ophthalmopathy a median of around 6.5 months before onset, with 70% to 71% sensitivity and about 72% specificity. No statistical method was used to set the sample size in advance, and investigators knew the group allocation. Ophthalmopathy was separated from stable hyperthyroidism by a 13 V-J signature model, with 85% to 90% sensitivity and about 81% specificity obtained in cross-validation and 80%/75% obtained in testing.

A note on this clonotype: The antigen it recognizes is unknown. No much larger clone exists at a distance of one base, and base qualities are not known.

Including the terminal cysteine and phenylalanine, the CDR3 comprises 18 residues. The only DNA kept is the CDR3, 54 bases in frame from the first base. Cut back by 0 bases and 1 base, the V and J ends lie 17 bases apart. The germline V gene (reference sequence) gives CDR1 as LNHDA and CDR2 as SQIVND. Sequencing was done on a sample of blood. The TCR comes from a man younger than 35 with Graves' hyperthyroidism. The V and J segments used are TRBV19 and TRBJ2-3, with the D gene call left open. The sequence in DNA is TGTGCCAGTAGTATAGACCCGTTCCTGGATGAAGGCACAGATACGCAGTATTTT. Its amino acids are CASSIDPFLDEGTDTQYF.